The next 3 T cell receptor beta chains were all read from a single sample in a study of blood T cell repertoires in COVID-19. The table came from immunoSEQ multiplex PCR; TCRdb's copy has only in-frame clones and leaves some out. The sample comprises some 180,000 clones, approximately 80% of which are singletons, and over 10% rests with the top ten. The sequencing sample was made of peripheral blood. These TCRs come from a human donor in a cohort sampled during active COVID-19.

The genes are TRBV28 and TRBJ2-5, with D unresolved. CDR3 length: 13 amino acids. Trimming stripped 4 bases from V and 4 bases from J, with 10 bases between. CDR1 is MDHEN, CDR2 SYDVKM, per germline. This CDR3 is CASSSDRRETQYF. The CDR3, as DNA: TGTGCCAGCAGTTCTGATAGGAGAGAGACCCAGTACTTC.

V and J are TRBV18 and TRBJ2-3; 7 bases are shared with TRBD2. This CDR3 has 15 residues. V lost 1 base, J lost 0 bases, and 1 base stayed unmatched. Germline lookup yields CDR1 KGHSH and CDR2 LQKENI. This CDR3 is CASSPQRGSTDTQYF. Written as DNA, the CDR3 is TGTGCCAGCTCACCACAGCGGGGAAGCACAGATACGCAGTATTTT.

The chain combines TRBV5-8 with TRBJ2-7, with D perhaps TRBD2 (5 bases). Germline V gene lookup returns CDR1 SGHTS and CDR2 YDEGEE. V lost 0 bases to trimming and J lost 2 bases, with 12 bases between them. The CDR3 consists of 15 residues. The CDR3 sequence is CASSLGASRAYEQYF. The CDR3 DNA reads TGTGCCAGCAGCTTGGGGGCTAGCAGAGCCTACGAGCAGTACTTC.